A selection of T cell receptor beta chains follows, all from one sample in a study of glioma-infiltrating T cells after dendritic cell vaccination. TCRdb's copy holds only in-frame clones and misses some; the assay was immunoSEQ multiplex PCR. The sample lists 80,000 to 100,000 clones, 79% occurring once. The starting material was blood, obtained before dendritic cell vaccination. The source is a human donor with glioblastoma. CDR3s include the opening cysteine and the closing phenylalanine or tryptophan. D genes are given only for firm matches.

TRBJ1-5	TRBV30	-	CAWSPSLNQPQHF
TRBJ2-7	TRBV15	TRBD2	CATSRAGQRGAYEQYF
TRBJ2-3	TRBV5-4	TRBD2	CASSLYSAGTATDTQYF
TRBJ1-2	TRBV9	TRBD1	CASSVFGTGDIGYTF
TRBJ2-2	TRBV5-6	-	CASSLKGGTALNTGELFF
TRBJ2-5	TRBV2	-	CASSEGASGETQYF
TRBJ2-7	TRBV29-1	TRBD2	CSTASGSREQYF
TRBJ2-3	TRBV6-1	TRBD2	CASSSSGDTQYF
TRBJ1-1	TRBV6-5	-	CASRLTGSTNTEAFF
TRBJ1-4	TRBV6-4	TRBD1	CASSDRGTGGLELFF
TRBJ1-1	TRBV28	-	CASSVMGHMNTEAFF
TRBJ1-5	TRBV6-1	TRBD1	CASSEEVGQSNQPQHF
TRBJ2-1	TRBV5-1	-	CASRGVASVNEQFF
TRBJ2-1	TRBV5-4	TRBD2	CASSLFAGGPRSNEQFF
TRBJ2-5	TRBV6-1	-	CASSEAFNGKETQYF
TRBJ2-1	TRBV5-1	TRBD2	CASKSGGAYNEQFF
TRBJ2-1	TRBV29-1	-	CSGLKRAGSYNEQFF
TRBJ2-3	TRBV5-1	TRBD2	CASSWGTSGGTDTQYF
TRBJ2-1	TRBV7-9	-	CASSLVRLVVYNEQFF
TRBJ2-5	TRBV19	TRBD1	CASSIVGTGETQYF
TRBJ1-5	TRBV19	-	CASHDSFFHQPQHF
TRBJ1-1	TRBV6-5	-	CASSYGGAGNTEAFF
TRBJ1-2	TRBV7-9	-	CASSLVGILQDYGYTF
TRBJ2-2	TRBV27	TRBD2	CASSSLLAGGYTGELFF
TRBJ1-5	TRBV19	-	CASSGRGNQPQHF
TRBJ2-1	TRBV14	-	CASSQRASHNEQFF
TRBJ2-1	TRBV10-2	-	CASSSGPQEQFF
TRBJ2-7	TRBV9	TRBD2	CASSQGPSGYYEQYF
TRBJ1-5	TRBV6-5	-	CASSSPGSNQPQHF
TRBJ1-1	TRBV5-5	-	CASSLIQNTEAFF
TRBJ2-3	TRBV7-9	TRBD2	CASSWTSGTDTQYF
TRBJ1-2	TRBV5-1	-	CASSRQATNYGYTF
TRBJ1-2	TRBV6-5	TRBD1	CASRNTGGTYGYTF
TRBJ2-3	TRBV28	TRBD2	CASNQDRLAATDTQYF
TRBJ1-5	TRBV28	-	CASSLPDTRGQPQHF
TRBJ2-5	TRBV28	TRBD1	CASSFHRGWETQYF
TRBJ1-1	TRBV6-5	-	CASSYSLDEVEAFF
TRBJ1-2	TRBV15	-	CATSRDRYGYTF
TRBJ2-2	TRBV11-1	TRBD1	CASSLASRDRHANTGELFF
TRBJ2-3	TRBV7-3	-	CASSPGPLITDTQYF
TRBJ2-7	TRBV2	TRBD1	CASRGDRGYEQYF
TRBJ1-4	TRBV9	TRBD1	CASSVAGQGNEKLFF
TRBJ2-5	TRBV29-1	TRBD2	CSVDARGVRGTQYF
TRBJ2-3	TRBV5-4	-	CASSLGSAADTQYF
TRBJ1-1	TRBV27	-	CASRSGFMNTEAFF
TRBJ1-1	TRBV5-1	TRBD1	CASSLEGASDTEAFF
TRBJ2-7	TRBV19	TRBD1	CASSLQGSLPYEQYF
TRBJ1-5	TRBV18	-	CASSPSRVESNQPQHF
TRBJ2-1	TRBV27	-	CASSPDFGNEQFF
TRBJ1-1	TRBV7-9	-	CASSSNSYTEAFF
TRBJ2-2	TRBV28	TRBD2	CASSHTTGLAGGGTGELFF
TRBJ2-7	TRBV28	TRBD2	CASSLFSLAGGKSSYEQYF
TRBJ2-3	TRBV4-1	TRBD2	CASSQVVSGGAKDTQYF
TRBJ2-7	TRBV7-9	-	CASSLGPGFQYEQYF